Following are 6 T cell receptor beta chains from one sample sequenced in a study of T-cell reconstitution after alpha-beta-depleted transplantation in children. TCRbeta library preparation incorporated unique molecular identifiers. TCRdb redid the calling of the PCR reads with MiXCR, one entry per CDR3 protein. This table holds 610,000 or so distinct CDR3 sequences, 27% found once. The sample here was PBMCs, taken before TCRalphabeta/CD19-depleted stem cell transplant. The receptors stem from a boy in the first two years of life with Wiskott-Aldrich syndrome, due to receive a stem cell transplant.

J is TRBJ2-1 and V is TRBV5-1; 11 bases fit TRBD2. Trimming removed 4 bases from V and 5 bases from J; junction bases left unmatched: 5. This CDR3 is built from 15 residues. The germline V gene encodes CDR1 SGHRS and CDR2 YFSETQ. The CDR3 is CASSPLAGAHNEQFF. DNA of the CDR3: TGCGCCAGCAGCCCACTAGCGGGAGCTCACAATGAGCAGTTCTTC.

This clonotype has just a few counts. The V call is TRBV11-2, the J call TRBJ2-1, with 8 nucleotides matching TRBD2. The J segment lost 6 bases and the V segment lost 5 bases, leaving 9 bases of the junction unmatched. The CDR3 totals 15 residues. The germline CDR1 and CDR2 sequences are SGHAT and FQNNGV. The CDR3 DNA sequence: TGTGCCAGCAGCCCGAGCGGGAGCTGGTTCAATGAGCAGTTCTTC. As protein: CASSPSGSWFNEQFF.

This clonotype has only a few counts. The V and J genes are TRBV4-2 and TRBJ2-2; D is unclear. Trimming removed 0 bases at V and 4 bases at J, with 9 bases between. The V gene's germline CDR1 is LGHNA and CDR2 YNFKEQ. The CDR3 loop spans 15 amino acids. The CDR3 loop reads CASSQDPRSTGELFF. CDR3 coding DNA: TGTGCCAGCAGCCAAGATCCGCGCAGCACCGGGGAGCTGTTTTTT.

J is TRBJ2-5 and V is TRBV20-1, with TRBD2 matching over 10 bases. The CDR3 is 14 residues long. Germline CDR1 reads DFQATT; CDR2 reads SNEGSKA (reference sequence). Germline trimming cut 1 base from V and 5 bases from J; bases unmatched to any gene: 4. The CDR3 region has the DNA TGCAGTGCTAGAGTGGGACTAGCGCGTGAGACCCAGTACTTC. Translation gives CSARVGLARETQYF.

The V call is TRBV20-1, the J call TRBJ2-2, with D uncertain. The germline V gene has CDR1 DFQATT and CDR2 SNEGSKA (reference sequence). Between the trimmed V and J ends, which lost 5 bases and 0 bases, there was a span of 13 bases. This CDR3 comprises 15 residues. The CDR3 DNA reads as TGCAGTGCTCGGCCTAGGCGGACGAACACCGGGGAGCTGTTTTTT. Protein product: CSARPRRTNTGELFF.

The gene calls are TRBV10-3 and TRBJ2-1; TRBD2 agrees at 8 bases. J lost 7 bases, V lost 7 bases, and 9 bases had no gene match. Germline V CDR1 and CDR2: ENHRY, SYGVKD. The CDR3 is made up of 14 amino acids. CDR3 in amino acids: CAITEREITNEQFF. The DNA of the CDR3 is TGTGCCATCACGGAGCGGGAGATCACGAATGAGCAGTTCTTC.